The 19 T cell receptor beta chains below were found in one sample sequenced in a study of shared clonotypes between healthy human individuals. The protocol was immunoSEQ multiplex PCR, while the TCRdb copy is restricted to in-frame clones and leaves out a portion. The table has millions of clones, just over 90% seen once. Sequences were obtained from naive CD4+ T cells from PBMCs. Subset in this sample: CD45RA+ positively selected. The receptors were sampled from a man aged 18 to 29 in good health. Some clones in this sample may be carry-over from other donors' samples.

The chain carries TRBV5-4 and TRBJ2-3; 7 bases align to TRBD1. V trimming: 4 bases; J trimming: 2 bases; junction bases outside the gene matches: 19. There are 19 residues in the CDR3. Per germline, CDR1 SGHNT and CDR2 YYREEE (reference sequence). The CDR3 here is CASSTPPDRLGGSTDTQYF. The CDR3 DNA sequence: TGTGCCAGCAGCACACCGCCGGACAGGCTTGGAGGATCCACAGATACGCAGTATTTT.

The chain has TRBV1 and TRBJ2-5. TRBV1 has pseudogene status. This CDR3 comprises 14 residues. The DNA of the CDR3 is TGCACCAGCAGCCAAGATAGGGCAGGGGAGGCCCAGTACTTC. Protein product: CTSSQDRAGEAQYF.

This chain connects TRBV6-6 to TRBJ1-5, with D perhaps matching TRBD1 (5 bases). Germline V lookup: CDR1 MNHNY, CDR2 SVGAGI (reference sequence). CDR3 length: 14 residues. V was trimmed by 6 bases and J by 0 bases, leaving 9 bases between them. The CDR3 DNA follows: TGTGCCAGCAGGGGACTTGTTAGCAATCAGCCCCAGCATTTT. This codes for CASRGLVSNQPQHF.

The V and J genes are TRBV10-3 and TRBJ2-1; tentatively, D is TRBD2 (5 bases). V was shortened by 0 bases and J by 5 bases, with 11 bases between the two germline ends. The V gene's germline CDR1 is ENHRY and CDR2 SYGVKD. This CDR3 is 15 amino acids long. The CDR3 loop is CAISESRGRDNEQFF. The CDR3 bases are TGTGCCATCAGTGAGTCACGGGGTCGGGACAATGAGCAGTTCTTC.

In the case of this clone: Other nucleotide sequences in the sample specify the same CDR3. V usage is TRBV7-2 and J usage is TRBJ1-2, with unresolved D. The CDR3 spans 14 residues. Germline assignment: CDR1 SGHTA and CDR2 FQGNSA. V was shortened by 1 base and J by 2 bases, with 8 bases between the two germline ends. Here the CDR3 reads CASSLGGRNYGYTF. CDR3 DNA sequence: TGTGCCAGCAGCTTAGGAGGCAGAAACTATGGCTACACCTTC. The full variable domain, rest sourced from reference TRBV7-2 and TRBJ1-2, is GAGVSQSPSNKVTEKGKDVELRCDPISGHTALYWYRQSLGQGLEFLIYFQGNSAPDKSGLPSDRFSAERTGGSVSTLTIQRTQQEDSAVYLCASSLGGRNYGYTFGSGTRLTVV.

V and J are TRBV9 and TRBJ2-1; 8 positions match TRBD2. Germline loops: CDR1 SGDLS, CDR2 YYNGEE. This CDR3 contains 16 residues. The ends lost 0 bases at V and 6 bases at J; junction bases unmatched: 8. The CDR3 sequence: CASSVVGTRSPNEQFF. CDR3 DNA: TGTGCCAGCAGCGTAGTAGGGACTAGATCCCCCAATGAGCAGTTCTTC.

The V call is TRBV15, the J call TRBJ2-1; D is unresolved. V lost 0 bases and J 7 bases, leaving 7 bases between the germline ends. The CDR3 sequence is 13 residues long. CDR1 and CDR2 (germline): LNHNV, YYDKDF (reference sequence). This CDR3 reads CATSRDRNNEQFF. CDR3 nucleotide sequence: TGTGCCACCAGCAGAGATCGTAATAATGAGCAGTTCTTC.

The CDR3 coding sequence is TGCAGCGCCCTTGGGGCGGGGGAGCAGTTCTTC. This translates into CSALGAGEQFF. The chain couples TRBV29-1 to TRBJ2-1; D possibly corresponds to TRBD2 (6 bases). CDR1 SQVTM and CDR2 ANQGSEA come from the germline V gene. This CDR3 contains 11 residues. The V gene lost 7 bases and the J gene lost 10 bases, with 14 bases spanning the gap.

The chain couples TRBV4-3 to TRBJ2-7; 7 bases fit TRBD1. After removal of 0 bases from V and 2 bases from J, the junction contained 1 base not matched to a gene. Germline V gene lookup returns CDR1 LGHNA and CDR2 YSLEER. CDR3 length: 14 amino acids. In DNA form, the CDR3 reads TGCGCCAGCAGCCAAGACGGGACAGCCTACGAGCAGTACTTC. Translation gives CASSQDGTAYEQYF.

The V call is TRBV5-1, the J call TRBJ1-5; D not certain. There are 15 residues in the CDR3. From germline, CDR1 is SGHRS and CDR2 YFSETQ. V was pared by 0 bases and J by 1 base, with 8 bases between. CDR3 sequence: CASSLDGSSNQPQHF. The CDR3 region has the DNA TGCGCCAGCAGCTTGGACGGATCGAGCAATCAGCCCCAGCATTTT.

The V gene is TRBV2, the J gene TRBJ2-4; D gene uncertain. Germline CDR1 reads SNHLY; CDR2 reads FYNNEI. With 2 bases removed from V and 8 bases from J, the gap between germline ends came to 13 bases. This CDR3 comprises 14 residues. The CDR3 DNA reads TGTGCCAGCAGTGAAATCGTGGGGTGGGACATTCAGTACTTC. This encodes CASSEIVGWDIQYF.

The rearrangement uses TRBV30 and TRBJ2-2, with D possibly being TRBD1 (5 bases). There are 14 residues in the CDR3. The ends were cut back, 7 bases at V and 0 bases at J, with 12 bases in the middle. Germline values: CDR1 GTSNPN, CDR2 SVGIG (reference sequence). The CDR3 sequence is CAFSIGANTGELFF. The DNA of the CDR3 is TGTGCCTTCTCAATAGGGGCGAACACCGGGGAGCTGTTTTTT.

Written as DNA, the CDR3 is TGTGCCAGCAGCCAAGATCGACAGGTCTTACGGGATCTCACAGATACGCAGTATTTT. This sequence encodes CASSQDRQVLRDLTDTQYF. The chain links TRBV14 to TRBJ2-3; D is possibly TRBD1 (6 bases). V was clipped by 0 bases and J by 2 bases, with 21 bases between them. The CDR3 spans 19 residues. Germline loops: CDR1 SGHDN, CDR2 FVKESK.

The CDR3 DNA follows: TGTGCCAGCAGCCAGGCTAAGAGCGGGAGGGAGACCCAGTACTTC. Protein: CASSQAKSGRETQYF. The chain carries TRBV5-4 and TRBJ2-5; 9 bases match TRBD2. CDR1 is SGHNT and CDR2 is YYREEE in the germline V gene (reference sequence). V gave up 4 bases and J gave up 5 bases; unmatched junction bases: 9. This CDR3 comprises 15 residues.

The chain couples TRBV5-5 to TRBJ2-7; weak D call: TRBD2 (5 bases). The CDR3 is 14 residues long. Germline V gene data show CDR1 as SGHKS and CDR2 as YYEKEE (reference sequence). Between the trimmed V and J ends, which lost 4 bases and 3 bases, there was a span of 14 bases. CDR3 nucleotides: TGTGCCAGCAGCATTTGGACGGGAAGCTACGAGCAGTACTTC. Translation: CASSIWTGSYEQYF.

The table lists this clone with a count of one. The gene calls are TRBV2 and TRBJ2-1; 10 positions agree with TRBD1. Germline V gene data show CDR1 as SNHLY and CDR2 as FYNNEI. The CDR3 totals 13 residues. The J segment lost 16 bases and the V segment lost 6 bases, leaving 12 bases of the junction unmatched. The CDR3, as DNA: TGTGCCAGCAGCGACGAAAGGACAGGGGGTGGATTCTTC. Its translation is CASSDERTGGGFF. Full variable domain (missing parts from reference TRBV2 and TRBJ2-1): EPEVTQTPSHQVTQMGQEVILRCVPISNHLYFYWYRQILGQKVEFLVSFYNNEISEKSEIFDDQFSVERPDGSNFTLKIRSTKLEDSAMYFCASSDERTGGGFFGPGTRLTVL.

The chain uses TRBV25-1 and TRBJ2-7, with unresolved D. Germline V gene sequence: CDR1 MGHDK, CDR2 SYGVNS. Trimming stripped 0 bases from V and 3 bases from J, with 3 bases between. This CDR3 contains 12 residues. The CDR3 DNA reads TGTGCCAGCAGTGAATACGTCTACGAGCAGTACTTC. Protein product: CASSEYVYEQYF.

This clone was detected only once. The V gene is TRBV28, the J gene TRBJ1-3, with D tentatively TRBD1 (6 bases). Germline CDR1 and CDR2: MDHEN and SYDVKM. Trimming shortened V by 0 bases and J by 0 bases, and 15 bases separated the two germline ends. This CDR3 has 18 amino acids. The CDR3 here is CASSLWGDTIRSGNTIYF. CDR3 nucleotides: TGTGCCAGCAGTTTATGGGGGGACACTATTCGCTCTGGAAACACCATATATTTT. The full variable domain, with the rest looked up from reference TRBV28 and TRBJ1-3, is DVKVTQSSRYLVKRTGEKVFLECVQDMDHENMFWYRQDPGLGLRLIYFSYDVKMKEKGDIPEGYSVSREKKERFSLILESASTNQTSMYLCASSLWGDTIRSGNTIYFGEGSWLTVV.

The chain joins TRBV5-6 to TRBJ1-6, with 7 bases identical to TRBD1. The germline V gene has CDR1 SGHDT and CDR2 YYEEEE. The ends lost 0 bases at V and 5 bases at J; junction bases unmatched: 8. CDR3 length: 17 amino acids. The CDR3 region is CASSLALQGSNNSPLHF. The CDR3 DNA sequence: TGTGCCAGCAGCTTGGCTTTACAGGGGAGCAATAATTCACCCCTCCACTTT.